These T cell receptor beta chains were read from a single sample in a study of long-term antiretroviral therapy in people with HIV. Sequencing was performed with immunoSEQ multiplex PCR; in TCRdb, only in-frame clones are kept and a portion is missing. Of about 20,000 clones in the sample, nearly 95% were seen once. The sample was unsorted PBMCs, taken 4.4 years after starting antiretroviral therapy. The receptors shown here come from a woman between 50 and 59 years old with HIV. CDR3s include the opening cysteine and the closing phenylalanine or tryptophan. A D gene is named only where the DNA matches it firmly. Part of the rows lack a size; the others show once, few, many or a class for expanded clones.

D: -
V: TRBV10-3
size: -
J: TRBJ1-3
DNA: TGTGCCATCAGGTCAAGTTCGGGTGGGGACACTGGAAACACCATATATTTT
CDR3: CAIRSSSGGDTGNTIYF

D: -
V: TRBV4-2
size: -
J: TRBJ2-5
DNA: TGTGCCAGCAGCCAAGATCCCAGGGGCGAGGAGACCCAGTACTTC
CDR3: CASSQDPRGEETQYF

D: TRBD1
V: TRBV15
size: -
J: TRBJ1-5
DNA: TGTGCCACCAGCAGAGACCAGGGGGCCCTCCTCCAGCCCCAGCATTTT
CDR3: CATSRDQGALLQPQHF

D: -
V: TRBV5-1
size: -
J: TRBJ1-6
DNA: TGCGCCAGCAGCTTGCCCAGGGAGTCACCCCTCCACTTT
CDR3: CASSLPRESPLHF

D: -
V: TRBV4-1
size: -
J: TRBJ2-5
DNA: TGCGCCAGCAGCCAAGGAGGGGGGGCCCTTCTAGAGACCCAGTACTTC
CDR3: CASSQGGGALLETQYF

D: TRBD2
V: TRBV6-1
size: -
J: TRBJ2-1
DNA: TGTGCCAGCAGTGAACTAGCGGGGAGCTCCTACAATGAGCAGTTCTTC
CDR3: CASSELAGSSYNEQFF

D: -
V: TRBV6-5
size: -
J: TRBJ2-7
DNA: TGTGCCAGCAGGGGGAGGTTCAGCTCCTACGAGCAGTACTTC
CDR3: CASRGRFSSYEQYF

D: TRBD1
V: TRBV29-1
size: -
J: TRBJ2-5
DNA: TGCAGCGTTGAAAGGGACAGGGATTTCCAAGAGACCCAGTACTTC
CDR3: CSVERDRDFQETQYF

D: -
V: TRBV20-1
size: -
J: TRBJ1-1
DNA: TGCAGTGCCGTGGGGCTTCTTGAAGCTTTCTTT
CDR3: CSAVGLLEAFF

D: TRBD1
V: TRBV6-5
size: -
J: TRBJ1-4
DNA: TGTGCCAGCAGTTACCTACGACAGGGACACAGAGAAAAACTGTTTTTT
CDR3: CASSYLRQGHREKLFF

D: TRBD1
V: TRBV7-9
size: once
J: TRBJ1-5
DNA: TGTGCCAGCAGCCGACAGGGGAACGGCAATCAGCCCCAGCATTTT
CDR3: CASSRQGNGNQPQHF

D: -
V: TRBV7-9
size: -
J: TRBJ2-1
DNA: TGTGCCAGCAGCCGGCCCAAGTTAGCAACAGGCAATGAGCAGTTCTTC
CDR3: CASSRPKLATGNEQFF

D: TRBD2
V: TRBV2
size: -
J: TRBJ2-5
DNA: TGTGCCAGCACCCGACTAGCGGGGGTAATTCAAGAGACCCAGTACTTC
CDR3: CASTRLAGVIQETQYF

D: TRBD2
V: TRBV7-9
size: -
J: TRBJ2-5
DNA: TGTGCCAGCAGCTTAGGACTAGCGGGGGAGACCCAGTACTTC
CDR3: CASSLGLAGETQYF

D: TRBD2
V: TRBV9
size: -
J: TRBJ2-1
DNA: TGTGCCAGCAGCTCGACTAGCGAGAATGAGCAGTTCTTC
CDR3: CASSSTSENEQFF

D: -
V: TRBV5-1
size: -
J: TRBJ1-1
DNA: TGCGCCAGCAGCTTGGCGCCAGGGGCGGGCACTGAAGCTTTCTTT
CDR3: CASSLAPGAGTEAFF

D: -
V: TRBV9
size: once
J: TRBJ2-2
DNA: TGTGCCAGCAGCGTACAAGGACGGGACACCGGGGAGCTGTTTTTT
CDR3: CASSVQGRDTGELFF

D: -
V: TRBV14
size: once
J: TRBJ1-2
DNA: TGTGCCAGCAGCCCTGACACTTTTAACTATGGCTACACCTTC
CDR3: CASSPDTFNYGYTF

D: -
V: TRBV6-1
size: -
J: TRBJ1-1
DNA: TGTGCCAGCAGTGGGCAGGTTAACACTGAAGCTTTCTTT
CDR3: CASSGQVNTEAFF

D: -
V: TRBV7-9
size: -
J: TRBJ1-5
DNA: TGTGCCAGCAGCTTGGGATCAGGGGATAGCAATCAGCCCCAGCATTTT
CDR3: CASSLGSGDSNQPQHF

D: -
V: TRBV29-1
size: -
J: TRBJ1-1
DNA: TGCAGCGTTGTGTACCCTGAAGCTTTCTTT
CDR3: CSVVYPEAFF

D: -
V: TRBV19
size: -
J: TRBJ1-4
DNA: TGTGCCAGTAGTTCCAGCTCGGGGGCCTATGAAAAACTGTTTTTT
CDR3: CASSSSSGAYEKLFF